The 7 T cell receptor beta chains in this list originate from one sample, sequenced in a study of identical twins (dated by TCRdb to about 2016). The library was made by 5' RACE. TCRdb records Illumina HiSeq 2000 as the sequencer. TCRdb redid the processing of the public reads, applying fastp at Q25 and MiXCR, and retained in-frame beta chains. Each entry merges the rows of one CDR3 protein and shows their most common DNA and genes. The sample contains 450,000 to 600,000 distinct CDR3 sequences, around 24% of them found a single time. 0.48% of the sample comes from the top ten. The same data also went into a second study, on yellow fever vaccine responses in identical twins.

The sequencing sample was made of CD4+ T cells sorted from blood. The origin of the receptors is a young woman in good health.

This clonotype was detected only a few times. The CDR3 DNA sequence: TGCGCCAGCAGCTTGGCCAGACAGGGAACAGATACGCAGTATTTT. Translation gives CASSLARQGTDTQYF. J is TRBJ2-3 and V is TRBV5-1; 7 bases agree with TRBD1. V was clipped by 0 bases and J by 3 bases; unmatched bases: 4. The CDR3 is 15 residues long. Germline V gene data show CDR1 as SGHRS and CDR2 as YFSETQ.

Only a few counts were recorded for this clonotype. The chain combines TRBV20-1 with TRBJ1-1, with D possibly matching TRBD1 (6 bases). The CDR3 totals 16 residues. Germline V gene sequence: CDR1 DFQATT, CDR2 SNEGSKA (reference sequence). Trimming took off 0 bases at V and 1 base at J, with 15 bases between the two ends. The CDR3 protein is CSARDAGRQENTEAFF. CDR3 nucleotides: TGCAGTGCTAGAGATGCGGGAAGACAGGAGAACACTGAAGCTTTCTTT.

The genes are TRBV10-3 and TRBJ1-2; the D is unclear. The germline CDR1 and CDR2 sequences are ENHRY and SYGVKD. CDR3 length equals 13 residues. The ends were cut back, 6 bases at V and 7 bases at J, with 15 bases in the middle. The chain's CDR3 is CAIRADKSPGYTF. The CDR3 bases are TGTGCCATCAGGGCGGATAAATCCCCTGGCTACACCTTC.

This clonotype has just a few counts. The chain joins TRBV15 to TRBJ1-2, with D hard to call. The germline V gene has CDR1 LNHNV and CDR2 YYDKDF (reference sequence). Trimming removed 3 bases at V and 4 bases at J, with 12 bases between. The CDR3 consists of 14 residues. The chain's CDR3 is CATSRPEVIYGYTF. CDR3 nucleotide sequence: TGTGCCACCAGCAGGCCCGAGGTAATCTATGGCTACACCTTC. Looking up the rest from reference TRBV15 and TRBJ1-2 gives the full variable domain: DAMVIQNPRYQVTQFGKPVTLSCSQTLNHNVMYWYQQKSSQAPKLLFHYYDKDFNNEADTPDNFQSRRPNTSFCFLDIRSPGLGDTAMYLCATSRPEVIYGYTFGSGTRLTVV.

The gene calls are TRBV20-1 and TRBJ2-2, with 9 bases aligning to TRBD2. CDR1 is DFQATT, CDR2 SNEGSKA, per germline (reference sequence). CDR3 size: 17 residues. The V segment lost 6 bases and the J segment 7 bases; nucleotides outside the gene matches: 18. Here the CDR3 DNA reads TGCAGTGCCCCAAGATCACCGACTAGCGGAAGCCGCGGGGAGCTGTTTTTT. Translation: CSAPRSPTSGSRGELFF.

This chain links TRBV20-1 with TRBJ2-1; 7 bases align to TRBD2. The junction had 9 bases not matched to a gene; V was cut back by 1 base and J by 0 bases. Germline V gene lookup returns CDR1 DFQATT and CDR2 SNEGSKA (reference sequence). CDR3 length: 17 amino acids. CDR3: CSARGRAGASSYNEQFF. The CDR3 DNA reads TGCAGTGCTAGAGGAAGGGCGGGAGCTAGCTCCTACAATGAGCAGTTCTTC.

V is TRBV3-1 and J is TRBJ2-5, with TRBD2 matching 11 bases. Germline-derived CDR1 and CDR2 are LGHDT and YNNKEL (reference sequence). The trim removed 4 bases at V and 1 base at J, leaving 2 bases unmatched. There are 15 residues in the CDR3. The CDR3 region has the DNA TGTGCCAGCAGCCTAGCGGGGGGGATCCAAGAGACCCAGTACTTC. It yields the protein CASSLAGGIQETQYF.